Below, one T cell receptor beta chain is given with its context. The data derive from a study of control samples from healthy donors and cancer patients. The CDR3 sequence is 14 residues long. Germline lookup yields CDR1 LGHDT and CDR2 YNNKEL (reference sequence). Trimming took off 5 bases at V and 8 bases at J, with 16 bases between the two ends. Produced via immunoSEQ multiplex PCR; TCRdb's table is partial and in-frame only. Seen here are fewer than 100,000 clones, 82% observed once, and the top ten hold 8.5% to 10%. This receptor was taken from a woman aged 55-69 years in good health. The sequenced sample consisted of blood. This rearrangement joins TRBV3-1 (or the pseudogene TRBV3-2) to TRBJ2-1; D uncertain. The CDR3 DNA sequence: TGTGCCAGCAGCAGAGGTATCCTGTGGGATGAGCAGTTCTTC. Protein sequence: CASSRGILWDEQFF.